Below, 21 T cell receptor beta chains from the same sample are listed, as sequenced in a study of blood T cell repertoires in COVID-19. Method: immunoSEQ multiplex PCR; TCRdb's copy keeps in-frame clones and lacks some. The sample has 200,000 to 250,000 clones; 65% to 90% are singletons. Specimen: peripheral blood. The receptors derive from a man aged 50-59 years with acute or convalescent COVID-19.

The chain carries TRBV12-5 and TRBJ2-2; 8 bases align to TRBD2. In germline, CDR1 is LGHNT, CDR2 FRNRAP. This CDR3 region has 16 residues. The ends lost 5 bases at V and 7 bases at J; junction bases unmatched: 12. CDR3 sequence reads: CASGRAPGGVGGELFF. The CDR3 region has the DNA TGTGCTAGTGGTCGAGCCCCGGGGGGGGTCGGCGGGGAGCTGTTTTTT.

DNA for the CDR3: TGTGCCAGCACCGACGCTAGCGGGGGTCAAGAGACCCAGTACTTC. Translating gives CASTDASGGQETQYF. This chain joins TRBV25-1 and TRBJ2-5, with TRBD2 matching 10 bases. CDR1 and CDR2 from the germline V gene are MGHDK and SYGVNS. This CDR3 is built from 15 residues. J was trimmed by 2 bases and V by 7 bases; bases with no gene match: 7.

This clone was picked up one time. J is TRBJ1-2 and V is TRBV5-5, with TRBD1 matching 7 bases. Germline-derived CDR1 and CDR2 are SGHKS and YYEKEE (reference sequence). Trimming at V came to 4 bases and at J to 4 bases, leaving 16 bases not matched to a gene. The CDR3 runs 17 residues. The CDR3 sequence: CASSPNTGDPTPYGYTF. The DNA of the CDR3 is TGTGCCAGCAGCCCGAATACAGGGGACCCTACCCCCTATGGCTACACCTTC.

This clone is a singleton in its sample. V is TRBV28 and J is TRBJ1-2; D unclear. Per the germline V gene, CDR1 is MDHEN and CDR2 is SYDVKM. The CDR3 runs to 14 residues. V dropped 3 bases and J dropped 4 bases, with 12 bases sitting between them. CDR3 residues: CASSFGSEPYGYTF. The CDR3 nucleotides are TGTGCCAGCAGTTTCGGGTCAGAACCCTATGGCTACACCTTC.

J is TRBJ1-6 and V is TRBV5-1; 7 bases are a match to TRBD1. CDR3 length: 15 amino acids. The germline CDR1 and CDR2 sequences are SGHRS and YFSETQ. Germline trimming cut 0 bases from V and 9 bases from J; bases unmatched to any gene: 6. In DNA form, the CDR3 reads TGCGCCAGCAGCTTGGGGAGACAGGGTAGTTCACCCCTCCACTTT. Its translation is CASSLGRQGSSPLHF.

The chain has TRBV7-2 and TRBJ1-5; no definite D call. Germline V gives CDR1 SGHTA, CDR2 FQGNSA. Trimming removed 3 bases from V and 0 bases from J, with 6 bases in between. This CDR3 has 14 residues. CDR3 sequence (DNA): TGTGCCAGCAGCTTTGAGTTTAGCAATCAGCCCCAGCATTTT. Amino acids: CASSFEFSNQPQHF.

J is TRBJ2-2 and V is TRBV19, with 8 bases matching TRBD1. The trim removed 6 bases at V and 5 bases at J, leaving 8 bases unmatched. Germline CDR1 LNHDA, CDR2 SQIVND (reference sequence). The CDR3 consists of 15 residues. The CDR3 nucleotides are TGTGCCAGTAGCCTCAGGACAGGGATAACCGGGGAGCTGTTTTTT. The encoded protein is CASSLRTGITGELFF.

This clone was recorded once. The chain carries TRBV5-1 and TRBJ1-5; D possibly corresponds to TRBD1 (6 bases). The CDR3 is made up of 13 amino acids. V lost 3 bases and J lost 8, with 12 bases in between. Germline lookup yields CDR1 SGHRS and CDR2 YFSETQ. DNA of the CDR3: TGCGCCAGCAGCTCACAGGGTGGTGAGCCCCAGCATTTT. Protein product: CASSSQGGEPQHF.

The chain is built from TRBV9 and TRBJ1-4; D is ambiguous. There are 15 residues in the CDR3. The germline gives CDR1 SGDLS, CDR2 YYNGEE. V lost 4 bases and J lost 0, with 10 bases in between. CDR3 sequence: CASSSRGTTNEKLFF. Here the CDR3 DNA reads TGTGCCAGCAGCTCCCGGGGTACAACTAATGAAAAACTGTTTTTT. Based on the CDR3 plus reference TRBV9 and TRBJ1-4, the full variable domain is DSGVTQTPKHLITATGQRVTLRCSPRSGDLSVYWYQQSLDQGLQFLIQYYNGEERAKGNILERFSAQQFPDLHSELNLSSLELGDSALYFCASSSRGTTNEKLFFGSGTQLSVL.

The V call is TRBV5-6, the J call TRBJ1-5, with 7 bases matching TRBD1. CDR3 size: 17 residues. After removal of 5 bases from V and 2 bases from J, the junction contained 13 bases not matched to a gene. The germline gives CDR1 SGHDT, CDR2 YYEEEE. The CDR3 loop reads CASSPNRGNIGNQPQHF. CDR3 sequence (DNA): TGTGCCAGCAGTCCGAACAGGGGTAATATCGGCAATCAGCCCCAGCATTTT.

The rearrangement joins TRBV18 to TRBJ1-3; D is ambiguous. Germline V lookup: CDR1 KGHSH, CDR2 LQKENI. The CDR3 loop spans 13 amino acids. V gave up 2 bases and J gave up 3 bases, with 5 bases separating them. The CDR3 nucleotides are TGTGCCAGCTCACCATCCGGTGGAAACACCATATATTTT. Its translation is CASSPSGGNTIYF.

The rearrangement joins TRBV5-4 to TRBJ2-1; 14 bases align to TRBD2. With 0 bases clipped from V and 0 bases from J, the junction kept 2 bases outside the gene matches. The CDR3 is 18 residues long. Germline V CDR1 and CDR2: SGHNT, YYREEE (reference sequence). CDR3 bases: TGTGCCAGCAGCTTGGGGACTAGCGGGGGGAGCTCCTACAATGAGCAGTTCTTC. Translated, it gives CASSLGTSGGSSYNEQFF.

The J gene is TRBJ1-2, the V gene TRBV18; D not resolved. Germline V CDR1 and CDR2: KGHSH, LQKENI. V was clipped by 1 base and J by 6 bases, with 9 bases between them. CDR3 length: 13 amino acids. CDR3 loop: CASSPREEDGYTF. CDR3 in DNA: TGTGCCAGCTCACCACGCGAGGAAGATGGCTACACCTTC.

A remark on this clone: Other DNA sequences in this specimen translate into the identical CDR3. The chain recombines TRBV30 with TRBJ1-6, with 9 bases fitting TRBD1. Germline-derived CDR1 and CDR2 are GTSNPN and SVGIG (reference sequence). V shed 1 base and J 9 bases; nucleotides not matched to a gene: 4. This CDR3 is 14 amino acids long. In DNA, the CDR3 is TGTGCCTGGAGTGCGGGACAGGGAGGTTCACCCCTCCACTTT. It yields the protein CAWSAGQGGSPLHF.

This sequence joins TRBV14 and TRBJ1-1, with 7 bases fitting TRBD1. Germline CDR1 SGHDN, CDR2 FVKESK. This CDR3 spans 17 amino acids. The trim removed 1 base at V and 0 bases at J, leaving 8 bases unmatched. CDR3 sequence: CASSQGGLTGMNTEAFF. The CDR3 DNA follows: TGTGCCAGCAGCCAAGGCGGATTGACAGGGATGAACACTGAAGCTTTCTTT.

This clone was recorded only once. V and J are TRBV7-8 and TRBJ1-2; D perhaps matches TRBD1 (5 bases). This CDR3 is built from 14 residues. Germline CDR1 is SGHVS and CDR2 is FQNEAQ. Trimming removed 1 base at V and 6 bases at J, with 12 bases between. CDR3 residues: CASSLGRQSHGYTF. The CDR3 DNA is TGTGCCAGCAGCTTAGGGAGACAGTCCCATGGCTACACCTTC.

The chain joins TRBV6-5 to TRBJ1-1; TRBD1 agrees at 8 bases. The length of the CDR3 is 15 residues. The junction had 5 bases not matched to a gene; V was cut back by 0 bases and J by 5 bases. Germline V gene data show CDR1 as MNHEY and CDR2 as SVGAGI. This CDR3 is CASSYSTGVRTEAFF. The CDR3 region has the DNA TGTGCCAGCAGTTACTCGACAGGGGTCAGGACTGAAGCTTTCTTT.

The genes are TRBV27 and TRBJ1-2; 10 nucleotides align to TRBD1. Germline V gene lookup returns CDR1 MNHEY and CDR2 SMNVEV (reference sequence). The junction had 8 bases not matched to a gene; V was cut back by 6 bases and J by 4 bases. The CDR3 is 15 residues long. The CDR3 region is CASSPDRGPSYGYTF. In DNA, the CDR3 is TGTGCCAGCAGCCCTGACAGGGGGCCTTCCTATGGCTACACCTTC.

This clone was counted between two and nine times. The rearrangement uses TRBV20-1 and TRBJ1-5, with 8 bases that match TRBD1. Unmatched junction bases numbered 6, after V lost 3 bases and J lost 2 bases. There are 15 residues in the CDR3. In germline, CDR1 is DFQATT, CDR2 SNEGSKA (reference sequence). CDR3 residues: CSASQGAMGNQPQHF. Written as DNA, the CDR3 is TGCAGTGCTAGTCAGGGGGCGATGGGCAATCAGCCCCAGCATTTT.

The chain couples TRBV19 to TRBJ2-4; 8 nucleotides line up with TRBD1. J gave up 15 bases and V 3 bases, and 25 bases lay outside the gene matches. The germline gives CDR1 LNHDA, CDR2 SQIVND (reference sequence). The CDR3 length is 18 residues. The CDR3 sequence is CASSMSPTRSDRGAPGYF. The CDR3 nucleotides are TGTGCCAGTAGTATGAGCCCCACCCGGTCAGACAGGGGCGCTCCGGGGTACTTC.

The rearrangement joins TRBV18 to TRBJ1-2; D is possibly TRBD1 (5 bases). The CDR3 totals 14 residues. CDR1 is KGHSH and CDR2 is LQKENI in the germline V gene. Trimming stripped 1 base from V and 2 bases from J, with 8 bases between. This CDR3 is CASSPQGFNYGYTF. In DNA, the CDR3 is TGTGCCAGCTCACCACAGGGGTTCAACTATGGCTACACCTTC.